These T cell receptor beta chains were read from a single sample in a study of T cells after yellow fever vaccination. MiXCR was run by TCRdb on the 5' RACE reads, yielding one entry per CDR3 protein. Of about 130,000 distinct CDR3 sequences in the sample, about 8.2% are singletons; the top ten hold 40%. The starting material was CD8+ T cells sorted from PBMCs, obtained on the day of the yellow fever booster vaccination. The origin of the receptors is a man in his late teens or twenties who received the YFV17D yellow fever vaccine. Both conserved end residues are part of each CDR3. The D gene is left open where the match is weak. Expanded clones are given a class, and other clones once, few, many or no size at all.

TRBJ1-5,TRBV6-6,TRBD1,few,15,TGTGCCAGCAGTTACGGGACAGGGATCGATCAGCCCCAGCATTTT,CASSYGTGIDQPQHF
TRBJ2-1,TRBV27,TRBD1,few,14,TGTGCCAGCAGTATCGGGACAGGGGGCAATGAGCAGTTCTTC,CASSIGTGGNEQFF
TRBJ2-3,TRBV4-3,TRBD2,many,16,TGCGCCAGCAGCCAAGATTTGGGAGGGACTAGGAAAACGCAGTATTTT,CASSQDLGGTRKTQYF
TRBJ2-1,TRBV7-7,-,-,16,TGTGCCAGCAGCTTAGGGTCTGGGGCCTACTACAATGAGCAGTTCTTC,CASSLGSGAYYNEQFF
TRBJ2-7,TRBV6-5,-,few,15,TGTGCCAGCAGTTACAGCCCGAGTCGGGCCTACGAGCAGTACTTC,CASSYSPSRAYEQYF
TRBJ2-5,TRBV20-1,TRBD2,many,16,TGCAGTGCCTGGACTAGCGGGGGTCTGTACCAAGAGACCCAGTACTTC,CSAWTSGGLYQETQYF
TRBJ1-1,TRBV11-2,-,few,15,TGTGCCAGCAACATAAGGGAGGGGTCGGGCACTGAAGCTTTCTTT,CASNIREGSGTEAFF
TRBJ1-2,TRBV6-2/TRBV6-3,-,few,12,TGTGCCAGCAGGGAGGGGTTACGAGGCTACACCTTC,CASREGLRGYTF
TRBJ2-3,TRBV7-6,TRBD2,-,16,TGTGCCAGCAGCCCCGTGCGGGGGGGCGGCACAGATACGCAGTATTTT,CASSPVRGGGTDTQYF
TRBJ2-5,TRBV4-1,-,many,15,TGCGCCAGCAGCCAAGACATGTCGGGACAAGAGACCCAGTACTTC,CASSQDMSGQETQYF
TRBJ1-2,TRBV29-1,TRBD1,few,13,TGCAGCGTTGTAACAGGGGCAAACTATGGCTACACCTTC,CSVVTGANYGYTF
TRBJ2-5,TRBV7-2,-,few,16,TGTGCCAGCACCCTATGGGTTCAGGGGAAGGGAGAGACCCAGTACTTC,CASTLWVQGKGETQYF
TRBJ1-2,TRBV6-2/TRBV6-3,-,-,14,TGTGCCAGCAGTCCGCCGGGACGGTACTATGGCTACACCTTC,CASSPPGRYYGYTF
TRBJ1-1,TRBV7-9,-,-,12,TGTGCCAGCAGCTTTCTGTCAACTGAAGCTTTCTTT,CASSFLSTEAFF
TRBJ1-4,TRBV6-2/TRBV6-3,-,few,12,TGTGCCAGCAGTTCCAGTGGGGAAAAACTGTTTTTT,CASSSSGEKLFF
TRBJ1-1,TRBV4-3,-,-,15,TGCGCCAGCAGCCAAGAAGGACGGCAGAACACTGAAGCTTTCTTT,CASSQEGRQNTEAFF
TRBJ2-1,TRBV10-3,TRBD2,few,16,TGTGCCATCAGTGGGCTGGAGAGCGGGGGGGCTGGTGAGCAGTTCTTC,CAISGLESGGAGEQFF
TRBJ2-5,TRBV6-5,-,many,13,TGTGCCAGCAGTTCAGGGTCCCAAGAGACCCAGTACTTC,CASSSGSQETQYF
TRBJ1-2,TRBV27,TRBD1,-,15,TGTGCCAGCAGTTTTTCGGGACAGGGGGCAGGTGGCTACACCTTC,CASSFSGQGAGGYTF
TRBJ2-3,TRBV27,TRBD1,-,15,TGTGCCAGCAGCCGGACAGGTTGGGCACCAGATACGCAGTATTTT,CASSRTGWAPDTQYF
TRBJ1-4,TRBV20-1,-,few,15,TGCAGTGCTAGGGTTGAGAGGAGCTTCAATGAAAAACTGTTTTTT,CSARVERSFNEKLFF
TRBJ2-2,TRBV7-9,TRBD2,few,16,TGTGCCAGCAGCTTAAGCGGGGGGGCGAACACCGGGGAGCTGTTTTTT,CASSLSGGANTGELFF
TRBJ2-3,TRBV4-3,-,many,13,TGCGCCAGCAGCCCGACAGGTGCAGATACGCAGTATTTT,CASSPTGADTQYF
TRBJ2-3,TRBV7-3,-,few,15,TGTGCCAGCAGCTCCGGGACTCACAACGCAGATACGCAGTATTTT,CASSSGTHNADTQYF
TRBJ1-1,TRBV7-9,-,few,16,TGTGCCAGCAGCCCACGTCGGACTGTTGGTGACACTGAAGCTTTCTTT,CASSPRRTVGDTEAFF
TRBJ2-1,TRBV7-6,TRBD2,-,17,TGTGCCAGCAGCGTCGGGACTAGCGGGGGGGGAAACAATGAGCAGTTCTTC,CASSVGTSGGGNNEQFF
TRBJ2-5,TRBV24-1,-,-,14,TGTGCCACCAGTGAATACGACCGGCGAGAGACCCAGTACTTC,CATSEYDRRETQYF
TRBJ2-3,TRBV4-1,TRBD2,-,20,TGCGCCAGCAGCGGACCGGGACTAGCGGGGGGTCGCCCTAGCACAGATACGCAGTATTTT,CASSGPGLAGGRPSTDTQYF
TRBJ1-2,TRBV7-9,-,-,14,TGTGCCAGCAGGGAGCAGGGCGGGAACTATGGCTACACCTTC,CASREQGGNYGYTF
TRBJ1-2,TRBV7-2,-,-,12,TGTGCCAGCAGCCCCGGGACACCCGAGGCGACCTTC,CASSPGTPEATF
TRBJ2-7,TRBV29-1,TRBD1,few,15,TGCAGCGTTGAAGAAAGGGACAGGGCCTTTTACGAGCAGTACTTC,CSVEERDRAFYEQYF